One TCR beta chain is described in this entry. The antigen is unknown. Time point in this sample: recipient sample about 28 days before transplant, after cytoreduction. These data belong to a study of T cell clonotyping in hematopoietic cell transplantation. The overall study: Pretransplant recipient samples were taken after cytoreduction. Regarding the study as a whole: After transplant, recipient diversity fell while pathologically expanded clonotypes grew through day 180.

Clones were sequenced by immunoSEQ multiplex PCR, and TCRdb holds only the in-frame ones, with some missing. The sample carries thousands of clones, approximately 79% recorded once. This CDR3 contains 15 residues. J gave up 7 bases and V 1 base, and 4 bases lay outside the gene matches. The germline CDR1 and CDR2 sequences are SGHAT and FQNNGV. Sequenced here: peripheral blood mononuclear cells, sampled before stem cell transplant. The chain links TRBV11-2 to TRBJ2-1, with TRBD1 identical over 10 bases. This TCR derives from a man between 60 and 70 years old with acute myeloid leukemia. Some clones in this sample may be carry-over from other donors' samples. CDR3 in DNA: TGTGCCAGCAGCTTAGTGGGGACAGGGGTGAATGAGCAGTTCTTC. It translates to CASSLVGTGVNEQFF.